This TCR beta chain emerged from a study of technical replicates of blood from several donors. Produced via immunoSEQ multiplex PCR; TCRdb's table is partial and in-frame only. The sample consists of approximately 73,000 clones, about 95% of them appearing once. This CDR3 has 13 residues. V lost 5 bases to trimming and J lost 7 bases; unmatched junction nucleotides: 7. Germline V gene lookup returns CDR1 MNHNY and CDR2 SVGAGI (reference sequence). This TCR derives from a human donor in good health. Sequenced sample: T cells isolated from PBMCs. The V gene is TRBV6-6, the J gene TRBJ2-7; 8 bases agree with TRBD2. CDR3 amino acids: CASSDGTSREQYF. The CDR3 DNA is TGTGCCAGCAGTGACGGGACTAGTCGAGAGCAGTACTTC.